The 24 T cell receptor beta chains reported below all come from one sample, sequenced in a study of T cell repertoires in aging, cancer and after chemotherapy. The template was genomic DNA from peripheral blood, not RNA. TRB rearrangements spanning V, D and J were amplified using mixed TRB-A/B primers. One entry per CDR3 protein, called by TCRdb with MiXCR from the multiplex PCR reads. The top ten clones hold approximately 14% of a sample with 9,400 or so distinct CDR3 sequences, approximately 31% of them seen once. The sequenced material came from blood. The receptors were sampled from a human donor in good health. The donor label of this sample is uncertain.

This clonotype was observed a handful of times. The chain joins TRBV24-1 to TRBJ2-5; D gene ambiguous. Trimming removed 3 bases at V and 4 bases at J, with 8 bases between. CDR3 length equals 13 residues. Germline V gene sequence: CDR1 KGHDR, CDR2 SFDVKD. DNA of the CDR3: TGTGCCACCAGTGATGAGTTTGGAGAGACCCAGTACTTC. Translated, it gives CATSDEFGETQYF.

This clonotype was seen only a few times. The rearrangement joins TRBV12-3 or TRBV12-4 to TRBJ2-3; D remains ambiguous. This CDR3 contains 14 residues. Between the trimmed V and J ends, which lost 5 bases and 1 base, there was a span of 10 bases. CDR3 sequence (DNA): TGTGCCAGCAGTCCTGGGATGCGCACAGATACGCAGTATTTT. Its translation: CASSPGMRTDTQYF.

Within the sample, this clonotype is medium-sized. The chain joins TRBV13 to TRBJ1-2; no reliable D call. V lost 3 bases and J 9 bases, leaving 8 bases between the germline ends. The CDR3 has 11 amino acids. CDR1 is PRHDT and CDR2 is FYEKMQ in the germline V gene (reference sequence). The CDR3 sequence is CASSFAGSYTF. DNA of the CDR3: TGTGCCAGCAGCTTCGCGGGAAGCTACACCTTC.

This clonotype has only a few counts. V gene TRBV5-4 combines with J gene TRBJ1-1; D call uncertain. This CDR3 is 12 amino acids long. Trimming cost V 4 bases and J 6 bases, with 10 bases left between them. Germline V lookup: CDR1 SGHNT, CDR2 YYREEE (reference sequence). Here the CDR3 DNA reads TGTGCCAGCAGCCATAACTTCGCTGAAGCTTTCTTT. It specifies CASSHNFAEAFF.

This clonotype is medium-sized by share. The chain recombines TRBV19 with TRBJ1-5; TRBD1 agrees at 7 bases. The CDR3 consists of 11 residues. After removal of 3 bases from V and 16 bases from J, the junction contained 6 bases not matched to a gene. CDR1 is LNHDA and CDR2 is SQIVND in the germline V gene (reference sequence). The CDR3 protein is CASSMGQRKHF. The CDR3 DNA reads as TGTGCCAGTAGTATGGGACAGCGAAAACATTTT.

The V and J genes are TRBV19 and TRBJ2-1, with 7 bases fitting TRBD2. The CDR3 length is 15 residues. Germline CDR1 is LNHDA and CDR2 is SQIVND (reference sequence). V dropped 3 bases and J dropped 2; count of bases not matched to a gene: 4. CDR3 coding DNA: TGTGCCAGTAGTATCGGGACTACGCCCTACAATGAGCAGTTCTTC. This sequence encodes CASSIGTTPYNEQFF.

This clonotype came up a few times. The genes are TRBV27 and TRBJ1-2, with a possible D match to TRBD1 (6 bases). Trimming took off 3 bases at V and 8 bases at J, with 13 bases between the two ends. Germline CDR1 MNHEY, CDR2 SMNVEV (reference sequence). The CDR3 is 13 amino acids. DNA of the CDR3: TGTGCCAGCAGTTTCCCTGACGGGGGCGGCTACACCTTC. Protein sequence: CASSFPDGGGYTF.

This clonotype was picked up one time. This chain uses TRBV5-5 with TRBJ2-4; a possible D gene is TRBD1 (8 bases). CDR1 and CDR2 from the germline V gene are SGHKS and YYEKEE (reference sequence). CDR3 length equals 14 residues. Trimming removed 4 bases from V and 8 bases from J, with 16 bases in between. CDR3 sequence reads: CASSDTGGADIQYF. The CDR3 DNA follows: TGTGCCAGCAGCGATACAGGGGGGGCGGACATTCAGTACTTC.

This clonotype was counted a few times. The chain carries TRBV7-6 and TRBJ2-3, with D tentatively TRBD1 (6 bases). Germline V gene lookup returns CDR1 SGHVS and CDR2 FNYEAQ. The CDR3 covers 16 residues. V gave up 5 bases and J gave up 5 bases, with 20 bases separating them. The CDR3 nucleotides are TGTGCCAGCAGCAGAGCGGTAGGGGGTTCCGGAGATACGCAGTATTTT. It encodes CASSRAVGGSGDTQYF.

This clonotype was seen more than once but under ten times. This chain links TRBV6-2 or TRBV6-3 with TRBJ2-2, with D hard to call. V was clipped by 7 bases and J by 4 bases, with 10 bases between them. The CDR3 is made up of 13 amino acids. CDR1 is MNHEY, CDR2 SVGEGT, per germline. This CDR3 is CASKRTRTGELFF. CDR3 sequence (DNA): TGTGCCAGCAAGCGTACCCGCACCGGGGAGCTGTTTTTT.

The chain uses TRBV5-4 and TRBJ2-5; TRBD2 aligns across 8 bases. The V gene end was trimmed by 4 bases and the J gene end by 2 bases; junction bases not matched to a gene: 4. CDR1 and CDR2 (germline): SGHNT, YYREEE (reference sequence). The length of the CDR3 is 14 residues. Here the CDR3 DNA reads TGTGCCAGCAGCCCGGGAGGGGCTCAAGAGACCCAGTACTTC. Its protein product is CASSPGGAQETQYF.

The chain uses TRBV5-1 and TRBJ2-3; D is unresolved. Germline V gene sequence: CDR1 SGHRS, CDR2 YFSETQ. The ends were cut back, 0 bases at V and 7 bases at J, with 9 bases in the middle. The CDR3 is 13 residues long. CDR3 amino acids: CASSLEPRNTQYF. CDR3 DNA sequence: TGCGCCAGCAGCTTGGAGCCCCGGAATACGCAGTATTTT.

Within the sample, this clonotype is medium-sized. The chain couples TRBV11-1 to TRBJ1-2; possible D gene TRBD1, 5 bases. CDR1 and CDR2 (germline): SGHAT, FQDESV (reference sequence). V dropped 3 bases and J dropped 3 bases, with 8 bases sitting between them. The CDR3 runs to 13 residues. This CDR3 reads CASSFDSYYGYTF. The CDR3 coding sequence is TGTGCCAGCAGCTTTGACAGCTACTATGGCTACACCTTC.

CDR3 bases: TGTGCCAGCAGCTTGGGTCCGGGCGGAGATACGCAGTATTTT. It codes for CASSLGPGGDTQYF. The gene calls are TRBV5-4 and TRBJ2-3; D is unresolved. V dropped 0 bases and J dropped 5 bases, with 10 bases sitting between them. Germline-derived CDR1 and CDR2 are SGHNT and YYREEE (reference sequence). This CDR3 is 14 amino acids long.

This chain joins TRBV12-3 or TRBV12-4 and TRBJ2-1; 7 bases are shared with TRBD1. The CDR3 covers 15 residues. V shed 6 bases, J shed 5 bases, and the junction held 10 bases outside the gene matches. The CDR3 region has the DNA TGTGCCAGCAGCCGGACGACAGGGTTCCACAATGAGCAGTTCTTC. Translated, it gives CASSRTTGFHNEQFF.

This sequence joins TRBV15 and TRBJ1-1; D might be TRBD1 (6 bases). CDR3 size: 15 residues. In germline, CDR1 is LNHNV, CDR2 YYDKDF (reference sequence). V was clipped by 3 bases and J by 4 bases, with 15 bases between them. The chain's CDR3 is CATSSGKTGSTEAFF. CDR3 in DNA: TGTGCCACCAGCAGCGGGAAAACAGGGAGCACTGAAGCTTTCTTT.

The V gene is TRBV6-1, the J gene TRBJ1-6; no clear D. Germline CDR1 and CDR2: MNHNS and SASEGT. With 9 bases removed from V and 7 bases from J, the gap between germline ends came to 13 bases. This CDR3 contains 13 residues. This CDR3 is CASEAVGNSPLHF. The CDR3 region has the DNA TGTGCCAGTGAAGCCGTCGGCAATTCACCCCTCCACTTT.

The CDR3 sequence is CAIIIGWGANYNEQFF. CDR3 bases: TGTGCCATTATTATCGGGTGGGGGGCTAACTACAATGAGCAGTTCTTC. This chain uses TRBV19 with TRBJ2-1; D may correspond to TRBD1 or TRBD2 (6 bases each). The CDR3 has 16 amino acids. Germline CDR1 is LNHDA and CDR2 is SQIVND (reference sequence). The ends were cut back, 10 bases at V and 3 bases at J, with 22 bases in the middle. Looking up the rest from reference TRBV19 and TRBJ2-1 gives the full variable domain: DGGITQSPKYLFRKEGQNVTLSCEQNLNHDAMYWYRQDPGQGLRLIYYSQIVNDFQKGDIAEGYSVSREKKESFPLTVTSAQKNPTAFYLCAIIIGWGANYNEQFFGPGTRLTVL.

The rearrangement uses TRBV6-5 and TRBJ1-2; 8 bases align to TRBD1. This CDR3 is 15 amino acids long. J gave up 1 base and V 6 bases, and 7 bases lay outside the gene matches. The germline gives CDR1 MNHEY, CDR2 SVGAGI. For the CDR3, the DNA is TGTGCCAGCAGCCGCCGGGACAGGTTTAACTATGGCTACACCTTC. Encoded protein: CASSRRDRFNYGYTF.

The rearrangement uses TRBV5-4 and TRBJ2-5; D uncertain. This CDR3 is built from 13 residues. Germline V gene data show CDR1 as SGHNT and CDR2 as YYREEE (reference sequence). V lost 1 base to trimming and J lost 2 bases, with 6 bases between them. This chain's CDR3 is CASSLISQETQYF. The CDR3 region has the DNA TGTGCCAGCAGCTTGATCAGTCAAGAGACCCAGTACTTC.

V usage is TRBV24-1 and J usage is TRBJ2-7; TRBD1 agrees at 12 bases. Germline V gives CDR1 KGHDR, CDR2 SFDVKD. This CDR3 is built from 17 residues. After removal of 0 bases from V and 2 bases from J, the junction contained 4 bases not matched to a gene. The chain's CDR3 is CATSDLHGTGGPYEQYF. The CDR3 nucleotides read TGTGCCACCAGTGATTTGCATGGGACAGGGGGCCCCTACGAGCAGTACTTC.

This clonotype was seen a single time. One junction end does not reproduce the germline sequence, and a read error may be involved. V and J are TRBV5-6 and TRBJ2-7; D possibly matches TRBD1 or TRBD2 (5 bases each). Germline V CDR1 and CDR2: SGHDT, YYEEEE. The CDR3 is made up of 15 amino acids. The CDR3 protein is CTSSFFRGLGYEQYF. DNA of the CDR3: TGTACCAGCAGCTTCTTCCGGGGCCTTGGGTACGAGCAGTACTTC.

This chain joins TRBV5-1 and TRBJ2-2; 7 bases map to TRBD1. The germline gives CDR1 SGHRS, CDR2 YFSETQ. The CDR3 totals 14 residues. J lost 6 bases, V lost 0 bases, and 2 bases had no gene match. The CDR3 sequence is CASSLAQGAGELFF. The CDR3 DNA follows: TGCGCCAGCAGCTTGGCGCAGGGGGCCGGGGAGCTGTTTTTT.

This clonotype is categorized as medium-sized. The rearrangement links TRBV30 to TRBJ2-7; TRBD2 aligns across 9 bases. In germline, CDR1 is GTSNPN, CDR2 SVGIG (reference sequence). CDR3 length equals 14 residues. The trim removed 5 bases at V and 2 bases at J, leaving 7 bases unmatched. The CDR3: CAWALAGRAYEQYF. The DNA of the CDR3 is TGTGCCTGGGCTCTAGCGGGGCGAGCCTACGAGCAGTACTTC. The full variable domain, rest sourced from reference TRBV30 and TRBJ2-7, is SQTIHQWPATLVQPVGSPLSLECTVEGTSNPNLYWYRQAAGRGLQLLFYSVGIGQISSEVPQNLSASRPQDRQFILSSKKLLLSDSGFYLCAWALAGRAYEQYFGPGTRLTVT.